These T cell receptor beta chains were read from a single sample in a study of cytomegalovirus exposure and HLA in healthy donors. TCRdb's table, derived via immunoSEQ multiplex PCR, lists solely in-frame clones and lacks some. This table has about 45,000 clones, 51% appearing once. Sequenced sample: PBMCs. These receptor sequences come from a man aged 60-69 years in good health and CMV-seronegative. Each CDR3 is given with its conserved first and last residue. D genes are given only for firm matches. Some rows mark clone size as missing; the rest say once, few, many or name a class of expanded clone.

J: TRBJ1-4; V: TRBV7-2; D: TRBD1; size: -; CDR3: CASSPQGVGEKLFF; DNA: TGTGCCAGCAGCCCACAGGGGGTGGGTGAAAAACTGTTTTTT
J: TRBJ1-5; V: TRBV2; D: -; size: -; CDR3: CASSDDVGQLGYSNQPQHF; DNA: TGTGCCAGCAGTGATGACGTTGGGCAGTTGGGCTATAGCAATCAGCCCCAGCATTTT
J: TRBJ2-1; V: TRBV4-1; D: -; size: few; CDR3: CASSPLDFLGDEQFF; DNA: TGCGCCAGCAGCCCACTAGATTTCCTTGGCGATGAGCAGTTCTTC
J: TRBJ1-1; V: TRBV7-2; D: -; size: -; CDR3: CASSSYRNTEAFF; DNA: TGTGCCAGCAGCTCCTACAGGAACACTGAAGCTTTCTTT
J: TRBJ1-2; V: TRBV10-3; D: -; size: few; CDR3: CAIQGQDPYGYTF; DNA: TGTGCCATCCAGGGCCAGGACCCCTATGGCTACACCTTC
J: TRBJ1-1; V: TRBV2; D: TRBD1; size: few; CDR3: CASTRDRGMNTEAFF; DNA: TGTGCCAGCACGCGGGACAGGGGCATGAACACTGAAGCTTTCTTT
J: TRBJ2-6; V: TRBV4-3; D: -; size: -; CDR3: CASSRQITASGANVLTF; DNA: TGCGCCAGCAGCCGACAAATTACCGCCTCTGGGGCCAACGTCCTGACTTTC
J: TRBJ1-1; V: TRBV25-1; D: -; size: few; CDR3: CASSESWQGAFF; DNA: TGTGCCAGCAGTGAAAGCTGGCAGGGAGCTTTCTTT
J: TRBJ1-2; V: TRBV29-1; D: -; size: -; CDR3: CSVGGLGSQVNNYGYTF; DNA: TGCAGCGTTGGGGGACTGGGCTCTCAAGTGAACAACTATGGCTACACCTTC
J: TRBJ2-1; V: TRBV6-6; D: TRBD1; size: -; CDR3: CASSSTGGPIPNEQFF; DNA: TGTGCCAGCAGTTCGACAGGGGGCCCAATTCCAAATGAGCAGTTCTTC
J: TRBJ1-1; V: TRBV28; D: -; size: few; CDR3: CASSLAGVNTEAFF; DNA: TGTGCCAGCAGTTTGGCAGGTGTGAACACTGAAGCTTTCTTT
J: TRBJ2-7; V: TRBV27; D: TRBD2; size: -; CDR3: CASRPGGAYEQYF; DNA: TGTGCCAGCAGGCCGGGGGGGGCCTACGAGCAGTACTTC
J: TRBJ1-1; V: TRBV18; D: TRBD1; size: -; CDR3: CASSGTGGTEAFF; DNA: TGTGCCAGCTCGGGGACAGGGGGCACTGAAGCTTTCTTT
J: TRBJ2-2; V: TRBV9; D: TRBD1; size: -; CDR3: CASSPQGALGGELFF; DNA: TGTGCCAGCAGCCCACAGGGGGCCCTCGGCGGGGAGCTGTTTTTT
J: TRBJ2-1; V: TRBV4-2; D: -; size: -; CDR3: CASSQESAGEQFF; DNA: TGTGCCAGCAGCCAAGAGAGCGCGGGCGAGCAGTTCTTC